This T cell receptor beta chain comes out of a study of blood T cell repertoires in COVID-19 (dated by TCRdb to the early 2020s). Background for the entire study: Collaborator samples came from the United States, Italy and Spain and covered acute and convalescent phases of COVID-19. The material from the prospective study consisted of cDNA or gDNA derived from T cells, B-cell-depleted T cells, or PBMCs. Deeply sampled blood TCRbeta repertoires from subjects exposed to, actively infected with, or recovered from COVID-19 were included in the dataset. The repertoires were released in a freely available public database meant as a resource for research on the immune response to SARS-CoV-2. Samples came from the ongoing ImmuneRACE study (first 160 participants) plus 1,254 subjects from 6 global collaborators. Nearly every sample came with metadata listing a de-identified subject ID, COVID-19 status, age in years and sex. Where available, HLA class I and class II types were obtained from metadata supplied by the sample provider rather than from assay-based typing.

On this clone itself: Its antigen specificity is not known. It has no much larger one-base neighbor in the sample; base qualities were not kept.

The immunoSEQ Assay, a bias-controlled multiplex PCR, was used to amplify TCRbeta CDR3 regions from genomic DNA. On the authors' methods: The number of nucleated cells in each sample was estimated from the amplification of reference gene primers within the assay. Sequence reads were collapsed and filtered to measure the absolute abundance of every unique TCRbeta CDR3 rearrangement. For each sample, productive Simpson clonality was calculated as the square root of Simpson's diversity index across productive rearrangements. TCRdb retrieved this table from immuneACCESS and kept in-frame rearrangements only. Not all clones are present; in checked studies, unresolved V genes account for under half, and no reason is known for the remainder. That table gives V, J and clone size, and the DNA gave D and trimming. The sample includes 250,000 or so clones, with less than 90% observed a single time. Roughly 1.4% of the sample is held by the ten biggest clonotypes.

On the study overall, not on this receptor specifically: Clinical and demographic metadata were provided uncurated, with the amount varying by source and participant.

V is cut by 7 bases and J by 7 bases, and the space between the germline ends is 19 bases. Per the germline V gene, SNHLY is the CDR1 and FYNNEI is the CDR2. The CDR3 goes from the cysteine to the phenylalanine over 15 residues. Only CDR3 DNA is held: 45 bases, read in frame from base 1. Another Seattle source contributed samples from volunteer blood donors who had recovered from COVID-19. Each collaborating institution followed its own protocols to collect whole blood in K2EDTA tubes. Collaborator samples were shipped for TCRbeta analysis as frozen whole blood, isolated PBMCs, or DNA extracted from either sample type.

The sequencing input was peripheral blood. The source is a woman aged 35 to 49 who had recovered from COVID-19. The sequence links TRBV2 to TRBJ1-4; D gene: possibly TRBD1, on 5 matching bases. The CDR3 amino acid sequence is: CASIEEGVGGEKLFF. Read as DNA, the sequence is TGTGCCAGCATCGAAGAAGGGGTCGGTGGTGAAAAACTGTTTTTT.